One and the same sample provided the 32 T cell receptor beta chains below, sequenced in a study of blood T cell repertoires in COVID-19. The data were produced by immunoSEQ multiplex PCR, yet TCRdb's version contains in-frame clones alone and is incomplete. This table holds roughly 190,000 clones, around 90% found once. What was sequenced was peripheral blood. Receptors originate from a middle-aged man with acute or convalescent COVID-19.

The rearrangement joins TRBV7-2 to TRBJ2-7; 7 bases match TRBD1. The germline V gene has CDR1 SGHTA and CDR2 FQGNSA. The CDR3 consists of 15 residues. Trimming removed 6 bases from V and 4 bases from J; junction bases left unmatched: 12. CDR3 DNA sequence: TGTGCCAGCAGTCCGACAGGGTTATCTAATTACGAGCAGTACGTC. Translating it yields CASSPTGLSNYEQYV.

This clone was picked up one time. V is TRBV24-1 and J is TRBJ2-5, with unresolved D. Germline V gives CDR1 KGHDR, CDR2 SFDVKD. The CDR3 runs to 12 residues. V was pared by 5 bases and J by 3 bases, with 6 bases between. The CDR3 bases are TGTGCCACCAGTGCAGGAAAAGAGACCCAGTACTTC. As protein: CATSAGKETQYF.

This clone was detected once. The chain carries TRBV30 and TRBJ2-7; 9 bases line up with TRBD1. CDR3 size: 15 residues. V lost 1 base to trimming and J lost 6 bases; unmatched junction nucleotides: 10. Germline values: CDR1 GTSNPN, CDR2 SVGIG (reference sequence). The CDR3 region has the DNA TGTGCCTGGAGTGGATTCGGACAGGGGATCGCCGAGCAGTACGTC. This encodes CAWSGFGQGIAEQYV.

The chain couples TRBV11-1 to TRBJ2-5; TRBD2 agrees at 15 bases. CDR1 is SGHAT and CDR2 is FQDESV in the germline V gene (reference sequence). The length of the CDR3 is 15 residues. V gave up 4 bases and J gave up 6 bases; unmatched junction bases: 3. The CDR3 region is CASSSGLAGGKTQYF. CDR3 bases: TGTGCCAGCAGCTCGGGACTAGCGGGGGGAAAGACCCAGTACTTC.

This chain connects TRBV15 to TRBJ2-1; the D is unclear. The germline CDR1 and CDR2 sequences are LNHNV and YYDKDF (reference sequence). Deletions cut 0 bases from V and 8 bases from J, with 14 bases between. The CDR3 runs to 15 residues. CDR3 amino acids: CATSRDPQVGYEQFF. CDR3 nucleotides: TGTGCCACCAGCAGAGATCCCCAGGTTGGCTATGAGCAGTTCTTC.

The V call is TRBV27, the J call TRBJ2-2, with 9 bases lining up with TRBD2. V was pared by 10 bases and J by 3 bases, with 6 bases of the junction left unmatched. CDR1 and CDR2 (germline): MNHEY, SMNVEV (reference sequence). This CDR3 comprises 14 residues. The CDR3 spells CATSSGAYTGELFF. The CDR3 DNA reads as TGTGCCACCTCTAGCGGGGCTTACACCGGGGAGCTGTTTTTT.

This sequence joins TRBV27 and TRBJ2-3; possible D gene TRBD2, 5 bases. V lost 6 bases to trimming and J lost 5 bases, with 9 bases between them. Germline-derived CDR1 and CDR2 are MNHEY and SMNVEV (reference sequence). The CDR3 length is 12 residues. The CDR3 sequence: CASSPTRDTQYF. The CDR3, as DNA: TGTGCCAGCAGCCCCACTAGAGATACGCAGTATTTT.

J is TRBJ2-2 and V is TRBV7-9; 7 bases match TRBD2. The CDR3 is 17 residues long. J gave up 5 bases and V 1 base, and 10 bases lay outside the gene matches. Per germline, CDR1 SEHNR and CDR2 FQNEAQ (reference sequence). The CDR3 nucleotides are TGTGCCAGCAGCTTAGAGCGGACTAGGTTGCGAACCGGGGAGCTGTTTTTT. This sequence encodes CASSLERTRLRTGELFF.

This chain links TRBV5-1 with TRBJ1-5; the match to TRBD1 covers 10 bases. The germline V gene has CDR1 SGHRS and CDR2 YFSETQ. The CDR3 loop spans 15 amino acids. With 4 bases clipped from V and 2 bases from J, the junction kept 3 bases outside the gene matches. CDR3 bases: TGCGCCAGCAGCGCCGGACAGGGGGGCAATCAGCCCCAGCATTTT. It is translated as CASSAGQGGNQPQHF.

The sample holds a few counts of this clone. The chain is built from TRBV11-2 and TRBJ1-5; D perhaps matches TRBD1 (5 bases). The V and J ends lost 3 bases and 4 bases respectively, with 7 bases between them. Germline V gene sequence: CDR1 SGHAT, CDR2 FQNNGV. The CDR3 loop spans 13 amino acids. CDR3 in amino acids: CASSFQGNQPQHF. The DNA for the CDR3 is TGTGCCAGCAGCTTCCAGGGAAATCAGCCCCAGCATTTT.

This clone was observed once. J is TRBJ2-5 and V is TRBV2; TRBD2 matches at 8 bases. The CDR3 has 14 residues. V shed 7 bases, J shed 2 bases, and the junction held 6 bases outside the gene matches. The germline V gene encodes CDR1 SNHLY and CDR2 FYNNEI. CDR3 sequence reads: CASKLSGVQETQYF. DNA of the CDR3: TGTGCCAGCAAGCTTAGCGGGGTACAAGAGACCCAGTACTTC.

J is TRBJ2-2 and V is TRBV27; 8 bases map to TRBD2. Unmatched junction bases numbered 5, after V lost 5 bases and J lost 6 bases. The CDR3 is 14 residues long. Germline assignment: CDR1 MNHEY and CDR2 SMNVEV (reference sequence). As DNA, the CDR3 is TGTGCCAGCAGTATCGGGGGGGGCCCCGGGGAGCTGTTTTTT. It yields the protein CASSIGGGPGELFF.

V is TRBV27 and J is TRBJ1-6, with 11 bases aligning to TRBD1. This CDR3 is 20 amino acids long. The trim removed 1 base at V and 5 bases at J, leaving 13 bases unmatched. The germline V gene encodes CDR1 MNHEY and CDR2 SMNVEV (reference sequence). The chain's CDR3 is CASSLYAGQGGVGNNSPLHF. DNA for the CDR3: TGTGCCAGCAGTTTATATGCGGGACAGGGGGGCGTGGGGAATAATTCACCCCTCCACTTT.

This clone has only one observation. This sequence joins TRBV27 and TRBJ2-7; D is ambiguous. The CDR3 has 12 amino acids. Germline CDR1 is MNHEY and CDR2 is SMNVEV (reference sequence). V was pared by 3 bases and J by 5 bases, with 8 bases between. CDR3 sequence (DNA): TGTGCCAGCAGTTTTCTGTTTAACGAGCAGTACGTC. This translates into CASSFLFNEQYV.

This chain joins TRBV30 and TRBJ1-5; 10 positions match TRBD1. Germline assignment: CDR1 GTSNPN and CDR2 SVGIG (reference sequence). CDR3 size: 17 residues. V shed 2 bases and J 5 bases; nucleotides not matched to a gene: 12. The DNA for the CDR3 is TGTGCCTGGAGTAGGACAGGGGGTGGACAATTGGATCAGCCCCAGCATTTT. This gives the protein CAWSRTGGGQLDQPQHF.

CDR3 bases: TGTGCCAGCAGCCGAGACAGGGCAGACTATGGCTACACCTTC. This translates into CASSRDRADYGYTF. The rearrangement links TRBV3-1 (or the pseudogene TRBV3-2) to TRBJ1-2, with 7 bases aligning to TRBD1. The J segment lost 3 bases and the V segment lost 4 bases, leaving 5 bases of the junction unmatched. This CDR3 has 14 amino acids. Germline CDR1 reads LGHDT; CDR2 reads YNNKEL (reference sequence).

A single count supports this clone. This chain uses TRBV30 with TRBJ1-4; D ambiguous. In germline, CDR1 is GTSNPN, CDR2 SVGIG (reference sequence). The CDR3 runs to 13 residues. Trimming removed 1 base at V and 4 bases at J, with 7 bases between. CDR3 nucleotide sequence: TGTGCCTGGAGTGGGCAGGTTAATGAAAAACTGTTTTTT. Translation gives CAWSGQVNEKLFF.

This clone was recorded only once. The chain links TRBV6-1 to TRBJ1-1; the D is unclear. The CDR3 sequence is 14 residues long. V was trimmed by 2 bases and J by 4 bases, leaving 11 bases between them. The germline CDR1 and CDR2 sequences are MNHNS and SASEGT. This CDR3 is CASSESSPGTEAFF. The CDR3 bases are TGTGCCAGCAGTGAAAGTAGTCCGGGCACTGAAGCTTTCTTT.

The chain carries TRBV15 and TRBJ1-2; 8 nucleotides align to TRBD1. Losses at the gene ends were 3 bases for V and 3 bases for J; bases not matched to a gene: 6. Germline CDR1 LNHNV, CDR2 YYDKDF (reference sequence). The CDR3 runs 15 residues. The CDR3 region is CATSRADRGYYGYTF. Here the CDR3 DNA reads TGTGCCACCAGCAGGGCTGACAGGGGATACTATGGCTACACCTTC.

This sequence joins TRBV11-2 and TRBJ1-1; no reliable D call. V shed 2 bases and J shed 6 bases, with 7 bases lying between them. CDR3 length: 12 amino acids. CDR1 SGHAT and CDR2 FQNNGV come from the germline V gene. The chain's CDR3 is CASSLRSPEAFF. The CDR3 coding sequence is TGTGCCAGCAGCTTACGTTCTCCTGAAGCTTTCTTT.

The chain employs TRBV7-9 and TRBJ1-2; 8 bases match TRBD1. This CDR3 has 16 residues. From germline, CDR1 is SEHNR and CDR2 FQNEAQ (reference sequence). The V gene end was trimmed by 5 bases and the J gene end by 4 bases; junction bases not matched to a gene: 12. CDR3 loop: CASSEARGPSPYGYTF. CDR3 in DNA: TGTGCCAGCAGCGAGGCCAGGGGGCCCTCCCCCTATGGCTACACCTTC.

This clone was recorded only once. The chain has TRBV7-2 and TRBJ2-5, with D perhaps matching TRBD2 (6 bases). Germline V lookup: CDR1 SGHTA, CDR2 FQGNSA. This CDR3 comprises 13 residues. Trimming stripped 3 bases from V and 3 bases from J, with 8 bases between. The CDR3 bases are TGTGCCAGCAGCTTTGGCGGGGAAGAGACCCAGTACTTC. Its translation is CASSFGGEETQYF.

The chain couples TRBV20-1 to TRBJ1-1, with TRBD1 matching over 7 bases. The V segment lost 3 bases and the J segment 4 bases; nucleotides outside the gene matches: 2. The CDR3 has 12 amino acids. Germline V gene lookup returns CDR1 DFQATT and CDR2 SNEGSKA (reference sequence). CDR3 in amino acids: CSASPGGTEAFF. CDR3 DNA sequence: TGCAGTGCTAGTCCAGGGGGCACTGAAGCTTTCTTT.

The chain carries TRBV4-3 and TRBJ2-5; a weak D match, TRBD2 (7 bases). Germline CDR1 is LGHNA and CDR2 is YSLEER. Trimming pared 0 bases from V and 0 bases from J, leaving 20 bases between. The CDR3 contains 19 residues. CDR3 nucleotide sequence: TGCGCCAGCAGCCAAGAGATCGGCGGGGGCCCTTTCTACCAAGAGACCCAGTACTTC. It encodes CASSQEIGGGPFYQETQYF.

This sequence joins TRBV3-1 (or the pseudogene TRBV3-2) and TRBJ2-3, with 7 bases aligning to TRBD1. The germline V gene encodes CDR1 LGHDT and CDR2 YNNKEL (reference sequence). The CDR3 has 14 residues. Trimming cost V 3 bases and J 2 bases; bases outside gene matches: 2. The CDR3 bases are TGTGCCAGCAGCCAGGGACAGTACACAGATACGCAGTATTTT. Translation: CASSQGQYTDTQYF.

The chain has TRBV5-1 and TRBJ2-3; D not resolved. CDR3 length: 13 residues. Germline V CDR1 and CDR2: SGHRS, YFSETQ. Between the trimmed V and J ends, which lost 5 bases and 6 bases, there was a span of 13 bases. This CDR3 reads CASSSSGFDTQYF. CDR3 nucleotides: TGCGCCAGCAGTTCGAGTGGTTTTGATACGCAGTATTTT.

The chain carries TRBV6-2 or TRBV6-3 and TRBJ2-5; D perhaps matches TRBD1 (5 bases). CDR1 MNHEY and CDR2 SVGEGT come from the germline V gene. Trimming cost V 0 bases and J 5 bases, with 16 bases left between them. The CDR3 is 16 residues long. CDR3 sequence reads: CASSYSMDTPEETQYF. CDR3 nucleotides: TGTGCCAGCAGTTACTCCATGGACACCCCAGAGGAGACCCAGTACTTC.

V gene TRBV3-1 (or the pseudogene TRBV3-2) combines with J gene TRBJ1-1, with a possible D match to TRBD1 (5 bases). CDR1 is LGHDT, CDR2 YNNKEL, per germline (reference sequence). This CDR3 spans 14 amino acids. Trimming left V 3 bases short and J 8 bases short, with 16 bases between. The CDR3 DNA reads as TGTGCCAGCAGCCAGCATCAGGGCCAGTCGGAAGCTTTCTTT. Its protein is CASSQHQGQSEAFF.

The CDR3 sequence: CASSPPRLAGPSYNEQFF. CDR3 nucleotide sequence: TGTGCCAGCAGCCCTCCCCGACTAGCGGGGCCTTCCTACAATGAGCAGTTCTTC. This chain uses TRBV7-8 with TRBJ2-1; 11 bases fit TRBD2. The CDR3 extends over 18 amino acids. Germline V gene data show CDR1 as SGHVS and CDR2 as FQNEAQ. J gave up 1 base and V 5 bases, and 10 bases lay outside the gene matches.

CDR3 amino acids: CASSPGWREGQPQHF. In DNA, the CDR3 is TGTGCCAGCAGCCCAGGTTGGAGGGAAGGTCAGCCCCAGCATTTT. This chain connects TRBV7-9 to TRBJ1-5; D not resolved. The CDR3 sequence is 15 residues long. In germline, CDR1 is SEHNR, CDR2 FQNEAQ (reference sequence). Trimming removed 5 bases from V and 6 bases from J, with 17 bases in between. Looking up the rest from reference TRBV7-9 and TRBJ1-5 gives the full variable domain: DTGVSQNPRHKITKRGQNVTFRCDPISEHNRLYWYRQTLGQGPEFLTYFQNEAQLEKSRLLSDRFSAERPKGSFSTLEIQRTEQGDSAMYLCASSPGWREGQPQHFGDGTRLSIL.

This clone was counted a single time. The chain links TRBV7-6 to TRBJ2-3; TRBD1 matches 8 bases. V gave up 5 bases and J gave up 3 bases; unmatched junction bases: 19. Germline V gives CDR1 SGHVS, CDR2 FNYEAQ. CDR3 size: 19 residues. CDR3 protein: CASSGQGSFGGIGTDTQYF. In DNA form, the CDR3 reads TGTGCCAGCAGCGGACAGGGCTCGTTTGGGGGAATTGGGACAGATACGCAGTATTTT.

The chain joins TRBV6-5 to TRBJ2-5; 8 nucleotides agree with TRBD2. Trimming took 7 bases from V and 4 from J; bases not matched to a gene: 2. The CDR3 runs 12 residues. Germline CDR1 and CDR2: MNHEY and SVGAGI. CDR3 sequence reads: CASKRELETQYF. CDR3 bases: TGTGCCAGCAAGCGGGAGTTAGAGACCCAGTACTTC.